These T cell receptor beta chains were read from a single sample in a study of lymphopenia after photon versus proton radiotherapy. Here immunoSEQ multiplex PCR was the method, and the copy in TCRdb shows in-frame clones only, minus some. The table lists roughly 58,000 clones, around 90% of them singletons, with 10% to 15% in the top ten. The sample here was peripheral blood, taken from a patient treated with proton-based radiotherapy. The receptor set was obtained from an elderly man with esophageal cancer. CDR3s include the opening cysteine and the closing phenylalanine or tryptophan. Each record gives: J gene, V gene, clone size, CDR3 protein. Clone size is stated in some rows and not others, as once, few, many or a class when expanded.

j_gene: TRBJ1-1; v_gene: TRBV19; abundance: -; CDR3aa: CASRTDRGYEAFF
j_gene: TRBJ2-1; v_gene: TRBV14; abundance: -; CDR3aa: CASSLTRRGGYNEQFF
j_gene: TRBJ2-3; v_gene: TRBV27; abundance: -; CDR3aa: CASSFRRAGGPDTQYF
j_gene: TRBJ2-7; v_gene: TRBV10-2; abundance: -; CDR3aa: CASSESAGVRYEQYF
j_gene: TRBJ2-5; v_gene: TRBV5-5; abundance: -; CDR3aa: CASSLRIGTSGPTQETQYF
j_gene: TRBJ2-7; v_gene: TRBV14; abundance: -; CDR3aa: CASSQTIQGHEQYF
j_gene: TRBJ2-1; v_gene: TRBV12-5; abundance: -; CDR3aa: CASGLVRGTSGYNEQFF
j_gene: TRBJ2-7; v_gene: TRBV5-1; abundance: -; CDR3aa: CASSSRTDESPYF
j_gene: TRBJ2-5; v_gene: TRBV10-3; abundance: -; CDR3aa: CAITPFYRAHCVETQYF
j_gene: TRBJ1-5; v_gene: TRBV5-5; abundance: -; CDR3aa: CASSLALGQPQHF
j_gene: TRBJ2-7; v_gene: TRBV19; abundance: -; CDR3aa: CASSVQGAGTYEQYF
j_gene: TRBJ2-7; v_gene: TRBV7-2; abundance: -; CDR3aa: CASSLGDRGYEQYF
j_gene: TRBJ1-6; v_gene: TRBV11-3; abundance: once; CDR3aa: CASSLAQTGGWSHSPLHF
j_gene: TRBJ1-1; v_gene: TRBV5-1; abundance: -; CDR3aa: CASSLTLNTEAFF
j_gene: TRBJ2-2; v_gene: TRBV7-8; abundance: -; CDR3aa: CASSLAGSGYTGELFF
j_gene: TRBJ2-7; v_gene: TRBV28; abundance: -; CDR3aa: CASSGYEQYF
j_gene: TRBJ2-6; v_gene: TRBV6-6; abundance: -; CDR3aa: CASRDSGANVLTF
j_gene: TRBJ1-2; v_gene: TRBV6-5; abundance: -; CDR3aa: CASSPTGGRSGYTF
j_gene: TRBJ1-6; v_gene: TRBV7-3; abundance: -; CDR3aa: CASSLGPGSSYNSPLHF
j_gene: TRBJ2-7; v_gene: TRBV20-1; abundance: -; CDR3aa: CSASEYYEQYF
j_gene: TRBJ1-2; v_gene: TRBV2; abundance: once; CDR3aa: CAGRQTENYGYTF
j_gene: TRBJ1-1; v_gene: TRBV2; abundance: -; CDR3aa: CASSGRTAGEAFF
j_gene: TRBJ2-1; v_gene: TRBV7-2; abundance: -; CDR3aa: CASSLAVRESYNEQFF
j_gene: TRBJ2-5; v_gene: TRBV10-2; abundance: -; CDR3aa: CASREETQYF
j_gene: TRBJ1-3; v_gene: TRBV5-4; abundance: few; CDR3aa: CASSFRNTIYF
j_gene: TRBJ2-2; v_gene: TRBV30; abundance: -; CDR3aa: CAWSLTLGAGTTGELFF
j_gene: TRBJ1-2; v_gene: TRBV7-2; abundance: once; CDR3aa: CASSLGGQGNYGYTF
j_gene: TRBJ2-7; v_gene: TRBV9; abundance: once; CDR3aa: CASSVAPTSPGWEQYF
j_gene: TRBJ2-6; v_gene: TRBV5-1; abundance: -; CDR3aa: CASMGLAGLSGANVLTF
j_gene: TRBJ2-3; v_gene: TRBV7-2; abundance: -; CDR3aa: CASSPRDSLGTDTQYF
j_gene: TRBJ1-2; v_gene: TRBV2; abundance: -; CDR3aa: CASSETGGYGYTF
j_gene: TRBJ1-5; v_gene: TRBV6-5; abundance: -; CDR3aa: CASGDRGLDQPQHF
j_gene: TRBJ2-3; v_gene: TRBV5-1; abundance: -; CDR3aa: CASSTGTYTDTQYF
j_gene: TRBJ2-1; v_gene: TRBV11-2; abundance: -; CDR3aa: CASSRSGTSYNEQFF
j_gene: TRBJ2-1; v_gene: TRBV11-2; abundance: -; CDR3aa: CASSLDRLAASYNEQFF
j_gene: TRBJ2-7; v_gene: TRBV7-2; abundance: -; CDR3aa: CASSRGAAPYEQYF
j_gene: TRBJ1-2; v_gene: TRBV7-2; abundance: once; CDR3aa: CASTINLAGRSDGYTF
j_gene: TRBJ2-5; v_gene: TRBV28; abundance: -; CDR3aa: CASSTLLGHKETQYF
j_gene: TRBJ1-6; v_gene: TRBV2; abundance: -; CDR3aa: CASSGEGQGSPLHF
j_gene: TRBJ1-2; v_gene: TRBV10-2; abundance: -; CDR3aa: CASSEGGRYGYTF
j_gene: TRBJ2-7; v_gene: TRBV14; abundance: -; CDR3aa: CASSRHRDISSYEQYF
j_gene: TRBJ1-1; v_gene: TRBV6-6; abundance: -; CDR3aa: CASTPGLPNTEAFF
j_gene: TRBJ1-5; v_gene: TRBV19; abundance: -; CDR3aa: CASSIKTVSNQPQHF
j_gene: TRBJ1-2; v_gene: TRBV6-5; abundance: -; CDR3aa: CASSTSTANYGYTF
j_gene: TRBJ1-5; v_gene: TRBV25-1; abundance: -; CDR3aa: CASSDGLQPQHF
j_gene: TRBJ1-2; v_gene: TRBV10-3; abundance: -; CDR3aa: CAISEPGQGNYGYTF
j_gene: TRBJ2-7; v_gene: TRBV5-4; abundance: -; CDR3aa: CASSSNYEQYF
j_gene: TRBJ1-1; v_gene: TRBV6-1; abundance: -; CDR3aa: CASSLSHGNTEAFF
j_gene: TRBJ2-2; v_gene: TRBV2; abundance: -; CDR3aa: CASSGLKQGGKSTGELFF
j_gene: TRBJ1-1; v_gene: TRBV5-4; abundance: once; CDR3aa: CASSLGGGVSEAFF
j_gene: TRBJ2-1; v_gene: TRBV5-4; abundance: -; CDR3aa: CASSRTSGVNEQFF
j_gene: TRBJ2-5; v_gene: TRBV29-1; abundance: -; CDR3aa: CSVGSRSETQYF